Below, one T cell receptor (beta chain) is given with its context. These data belong to a study of T-cell memory formation after mild COVID-19. One entry per CDR3 protein, called by TCRdb with MiXCR from the 5' RACE reads. The repertoire consists of 200,000 to 300,000 distinct CDR3 sequences, with over 15% occurring once and the leading ten covering around a fifth. V lost 4 bases to trimming and J lost 6 bases; unmatched junction nucleotides: 12. Looked up from germline, CDR1 is KGHSH and CDR2 is LQKENI. CDR3 size: 17 residues. The V call is TRBV18, the J call TRBJ2-7; 13 nucleotides match TRBD2. Sequencing was carried out using PBMCs or a T cell subset sorted from them (not recorded which). The source is a man between 18 and 29 years old who had mild COVID-19 (a few samples of this study predate the infection). Cell type and time point are not known. The CDR3 nucleotides are TGTGCCAGCTCACATACTAGCGGGGGGGAAAGCCCCAGCGAGCAGTACTTC. It yields the protein CASSHTSGGESPSEQYF.